A selection of T cell receptor beta chains follows, all from one sample in a study of cytomegalovirus exposure and HLA in healthy donors. Method: immunoSEQ multiplex PCR; TCRdb's copy keeps in-frame clones and lacks some. The sample has 150,000 to 200,000 clones; more than 85% are singletons. The specimen sequenced was PBMCs. These receptor sequences come from a woman in her late teens or twenties in good health and CMV-seronegative. Both conserved end residues are trimmed from each CDR3.

>TRBV2|TRBJ1-2
ASSEQGVNYGYT
>TRBV6-5|TRBJ2-7
ASSVEVYAYEQY
>TRBV30|TRBJ2-1
AWGPGSSSYNEQF
>TRBV30|TRBJ1-6
AWSVVTGDSPLH
>TRBV5-1|TRBJ2-3
ASSPPAPIGSDTQY
>TRBV6-5|TRBJ1-2
ASSETPANYGYT
>TRBV4-1|TRBJ1-1
ASSQVGGQFTEAF
>TRBV6-1|TRBJ1-5
ASSTRTGSNQPQH
>TRBV19|TRBJ2-1
ARRGTSGSKSYNEQF
>TRBV7-8|TRBJ2-7
ASSLGSGGPPWEQY
>TRBV9|TRBJ1-2
ASSVGSGGNGYT
>TRBV29-1|TRBJ2-7
SVVTLSSYEQY
>TRBV11-2|TRBJ2-1
ASSLSGRRANEQF
>TRBV5-1|TRBJ2-2
ASSAAGTSTGELF
>TRBV15|TRBJ1-6
ATRTTMTGAYNSPLH
>TRBV30|TRBJ2-7
AWSVFDSSYEQY
>TRBV18|TRBJ1-1
ASSSVQMNTEAF
>TRBV5-1|TRBJ2-1
ASRQTSGNYNEQF
>TRBV30|TRBJ2-3
AWSVGGRGAY
>TRBV5-4|TRBJ2-7
ASTTGGRGDDEQY
>TRBV10-2|TRBJ2-1
ATRTSGSRSYNEQF
>TRBV29-1|TRBJ1-3
SVVEGNTIY
>TRBV6-1|TRBJ1-2
ASSATGEDGYT
>TRBV5-1|TRBJ1-1
ASSWADRGWTEAF
>TRBV6-1|TRBJ1-2
ASSEGAGQNYGYT
>TRBV5-1|TRBJ1-1
ASSFGQSNTEAF
>TRBV9|TRBJ1-5
ASSVGWGATNQPQH
>TRBV29-1|TRBJ2-2
SVEDWTSGRTSDTGELF
>TRBV19|TRBJ2-5
ASSRRQGAGTQY
>TRBV7-6|TRBJ2-1
ASSSIVQGTENNEQF
>TRBV7-2|TRBJ2-7
ASSLEQVANEQY
>TRBV18|TRBJ2-2
ASSDRAAGDGSGELF
>TRBV19|TRBJ2-7
ASSDEAGTGVDEQY
>TRBV7-9|TRBJ2-1
ASSLARQGAGNEQF
>TRBV25-1|TRBJ2-3
ASSPRIGGTGTDTQY
>TRBV25-1|TRBJ2-1
ASSEGSGGASYNEQF
>TRBV6-1|TRBJ1-4
ASRATNEKLF
>TRBV6-5|TRBJ2-4
ATQRPGGQNIQY
>TRBV10-2|TRBJ2-1
ASGTGAHNEQF
>TRBV25-1|TRBJ2-2
ASSEWEGEGTGELF
>TRBV6-5|TRBJ1-2
ASSFTLRGANGYT
>TRBV15|TRBJ2-3
ATSRGETGHDKADTQY
>TRBV7-2|TRBJ1-6
ASSLKGLSSYNSPLH
>TRBV5-5|TRBJ1-1
ASSLVRVNTEAF
>TRBV18|TRBJ1-2
ASSPPSGQGVGGYT